Following are 7 T cell receptor beta chains from one sample sequenced in a study of T-cell memory formation after mild COVID-19 listed by TCRdb under 2021. The library was obtained by 5' RACE. TCRdb records Illumina NovaSeq 6000 as the sequencer. TCRdb itself trimmed the public reads at Q25 with fastp, ran MiXCR and retained productive beta chains. A single entry per CDR3 protein holds the most common genes and DNA from its merged rows. The sample table records 200,000 to 250,000 distinct CDR3 sequences; over 9.5% of these occur just once. 2.5% to 3.5% of the sample goes to the ten largest clones. Sequencing was done on a sample of PBMCs or a T cell subset sorted from them (not recorded which). The receptors derive from a young man who had mild COVID-19 (a few samples of this study predate the infection). The sample titles of this study are shuffled in the database, so cell type and time point are left out; the donor was told from shared clones.

This chain joins TRBV6-5 and TRBJ2-2; D is possibly TRBD2 (5 bases). This CDR3 contains 15 residues. The ends were cut back, 10 bases at V and 8 bases at J, with 23 bases in the middle. The germline V gene encodes CDR1 MNHEY and CDR2 SVGAGI. The CDR3: CATQRLAAHAGELFF. The DNA for the CDR3 is TGTGCCACCCAGCGTCTAGCTGCGCATGCAGGGGAGCTGTTTTTT.

V gene TRBV12-3 or TRBV12-4 combines with J gene TRBJ2-3; 7 bases map to TRBD2. The V segment lost 3 bases and the J segment 4 bases; nucleotides outside the gene matches: 10. The CDR3 runs 16 residues. The CDR3 spells CASSFGGGNFADTQYF. The CDR3 DNA is TGTGCCAGCAGTTTTGGGGGGGGGAATTTCGCAGATACGCAGTATTTT.

V usage is TRBV5-6 and J usage is TRBJ2-5, with TRBD1 matching over 7 bases. There are 14 residues in the CDR3. Germline V gives CDR1 SGHDT, CDR2 YYEEEE. The J segment lost 3 bases and the V segment lost 4 bases, leaving 6 bases of the junction unmatched. The CDR3 DNA is TGTGCCAGCAGCACCGGGACAGTCGAAGAGACCCAGTACTTC. This encodes CASSTGTVEETQYF.

This chain uses TRBV5-1 with TRBJ2-7, with 8 bases fitting TRBD1. The V gene end was trimmed by 5 bases and the J gene end by 7 bases; junction bases not matched to a gene: 11. The CDR3 length is 14 residues. Looked up from germline, CDR1 is SGHRS and CDR2 is YFSETQ. CDR3 in amino acids: CASRVGQGALEQYV. CDR3 coding DNA: TGCGCCAGCAGGGTCGGGCAGGGGGCCTTGGAGCAGTACGTC.

This clonotype was seen a few times. The V call is TRBV29-1, the J call TRBJ1-1; D is unclear. V lost 7 bases and J lost 0, with 12 bases in between. The germline V gene encodes CDR1 SQVTM and CDR2 ANQGSEA. The CDR3 consists of 13 residues. The CDR3 spells CSAKELMNTEAFF. Written as DNA, the CDR3 is TGCAGCGCCAAGGAGCTTATGAACACTGAAGCTTTCTTT.

This clonotype was counted a few times. The chain uses TRBV5-1 and TRBJ1-1; D perhaps matches TRBD1 (6 bases). V shed 5 bases and J shed 5 bases, with 13 bases lying between them. The germline V gene encodes CDR1 SGHRS and CDR2 YFSETQ. CDR3 size: 13 residues. CDR3 nucleotide sequence: TGCGCCAGCAGAAGGACAGAGGCGACTGAAGCTTTCTTT. This codes for CASRRTEATEAFF.

In its sample, this clonotype was seen many times. The chain recombines TRBV18 with TRBJ2-5; 10 bases fit TRBD2. The CDR3 totals 15 residues. V lost 3 bases to trimming and J lost 2 bases; unmatched junction nucleotides: 3. Germline CDR1 KGHSH, CDR2 LQKENI. The CDR3 nucleotides read TGTGCCAGCTCACCTAGGACTAGCGGTCAAGAGACCCAGTACTTC. Translating it yields CASSPRTSGQETQYF.